This record looks at one T cell receptor beta chain sequence and its context. The treatment was: around 19 received Ad26.COV2.S at low or high dose, single or two shots; five or six received placebo; per-sample allocation not given. The samples date from day 63 after the first vaccine or placebo injection. The data were taken from a study of Ad26.COV2.S vaccination and SARS-CoV-2 variants. V lost 4 bases to trimming and J lost 5 bases, with 7 bases between them. This CDR3 contains 12 residues. Germline V gene lookup returns CDR1 MNHEY and CDR2 SVGAGI. Sequenced by immunoSEQ multiplex PCR; TCRdb stores in-frame clones only, minus some. The data hold about 350,000 clones, with 88% observed a single time.

This chain connects TRBV6-5 to TRBJ2-3, with D possibly matching TRBD1 (5 bases). The TCR originated in a person aged 18-60 years who received the Ad26.COV2.S COVID-19 vaccine or a placebo. The sample in question was peripheral blood, obtained in a trial of Ad26.COV2.S vaccine versus placebo. The CDR3 DNA sequence: TGTGCCAGCAGTTCAGGGATAGATACGCAGTATTTT. Its translation is CASSSGIDTQYF.